This TCR beta chain was identified during a study of beta chain features in type 1 diabetes. Germline-derived CDR1 and CDR2 are SGHRS and YFSETQ. This CDR3 region has 12 residues. Deletions cut 3 bases from V and 5 bases from J, with 8 bases between. Sorting of CD4+ naive, central memory, regulatory and stem cell-like memory cells was performed via CD45RO/CCR7/CD25/CD127/CD95/CD27. Since all of the isolated RNA was reverse transcribed, expressed TCRB transcripts were what got sequenced. Assay used: immunoSEQ multiplex PCR; TCRdb lists only in-frame clones, some missing. The sample holds about 330,000 clones, 11% seen once.

Specimen: naive CD4+ T cells from blood. The chain employs TRBV5-1 and TRBJ1-2, with a possible D match to TRBD1 (5 bases). The receptor was isolated from a woman aged 25-40 years in good health. CDR3 DNA sequence: TGCGCCAGCAGCTCGGGGGAATATGGCTACACCTTC. Residues: CASSSGEYGYTF.